Listed here are 26 T cell receptor beta chains from one sample, sequenced in a study of shared clonotypes between healthy human individuals. Repertoires were generated with immunoSEQ multiplex PCR, while TCRdb's copy carries only in-frame clones and drops some. The table records around 2,100,000 clones, about 95% of them present only once. Naive CD8 cells lacked CD45RO and underwent positive selection for CCR7, leaving out terminally differentiated effector memory CD45RA+ cells. Sequenced sample: naive CD8+ T cells sorted from blood. Receptor source: a man aged 18-30 years in good health.

The J gene is TRBJ1-1, the V gene TRBV19; unclear D gene. CDR3 length: 11 residues. Trimming cost V 10 bases and J 5 bases, with 11 bases left between them. CDR1 and CDR2 from the germline V gene are LNHDA and SQIVND (reference sequence). CDR3 amino acids: CATYYGTEAFF. As DNA, the CDR3 is TGTGCCACTTACTACGGGACTGAAGCTTTCTTT. Full variable domain (outside the CDR3, taken from reference TRBV19 and TRBJ1-1): DGGITQSPKYLFRKEGQNVTLSCEQNLNHDAMYWYRQDPGQGLRLIYYSQIVNDFQKGDIAEGYSVSREKKESFPLTVTSAQKNPTAFYLCATYYGTEAFFGQGTRLTVV.

This clone was found once. The rearrangement links TRBV2 to TRBJ2-5; 10 positions agree with TRBD2. CDR1 is SNHLY and CDR2 is FYNNEI in the germline V gene. With 8 bases clipped from V and 4 bases from J, the junction kept 7 bases outside the gene matches. This CDR3 has 14 residues. CDR3 nucleotides: TGTGCCAGCGAGCGGGAGGGCCGCCCAGAGACCCAGTACTTC. Its protein is CASEREGRPETQYF.

This CDR3 reads CASSFKGLTDTQYF. As DNA, the CDR3 is TGTGCCAGCAGCTTTAAAGGACTCACAGATACGCAGTATTTT. The chain is built from TRBV7-9 and TRBJ2-3; D might be TRBD2 (5 bases). This CDR3 region has 14 residues. Looked up from germline, CDR1 is SEHNR and CDR2 is FQNEAQ (reference sequence). Between the trimmed V and J ends, which lost 3 bases and 2 bases, there was a span of 9 bases.

V and J are TRBV7-9 and TRBJ1-4; 8 positions match TRBD1. Germline V gene sequence: CDR1 SEHNR, CDR2 FQNEAQ (reference sequence). With V trimmed by 5 bases and J by 6 bases, 5 bases remained unmatched. The CDR3 consists of 14 residues. The CDR3 nucleotides are TGTGCCAGCAGCGCAGGGGGCGCGGATGAAAAACTGTTTTTT. Protein sequence: CASSAGGADEKLFF.

J is TRBJ1-6 and V is TRBV2; D gene unclear. Deletions cut 4 bases from V and 4 bases from J, with 8 bases between. In germline, CDR1 is SNHLY, CDR2 FYNNEI. The length of the CDR3 is 14 residues. The CDR3 here is CASSVNSYNSPLHF. In DNA form, the CDR3 reads TGTGCCAGCAGTGTAAATTCGTATAATTCACCCCTCCACTTT.

The chain carries TRBV28 and TRBJ2-7, with TRBD2 as a possible D gene (5 bases). The CDR3 consists of 13 residues. Germline CDR1 MDHEN, CDR2 SYDVKM. V lost 3 bases and J 5 bases, leaving 11 bases between the germline ends. This CDR3 reads CASSFRETNEQYF. CDR3 nucleotides: TGTGCCAGCAGTTTTCGGGAAACTAACGAGCAGTACTTC.

Comments on this clone: This CDR3 is also generated by other DNA sequences in the sample. The chain links TRBV7-3 to TRBJ2-1; the match to TRBD1 covers 10 bases. In germline, CDR1 is SGHTA, CDR2 FQGTGA. The CDR3 spans 13 residues. J lost 7 bases, V lost 3 bases, and 0 bases had no gene match. As DNA, the CDR3 is TGTGCCAGCAGCTTGGGACAGGGGAATGAGCAGTTCTTC. Its protein is CASSLGQGNEQFF.

This clone was counted a single time. The V gene is TRBV4-1, the J gene TRBJ2-7; 10 bases line up with TRBD1. Germline V gene sequence: CDR1 MGHRA, CDR2 YSYEKL. Unmatched junction bases numbered 8, after V lost 3 bases and J lost 3 bases. The CDR3 contains 16 residues. CDR3 loop: CASSHEKDRGLYEQYF. The CDR3, as DNA: TGCGCCAGCAGCCATGAAAAAGACAGGGGGCTCTACGAGCAGTACTTC.

The chain links TRBV6-1 to TRBJ2-7, with D hard to call. Between the trimmed V and J ends, which lost 3 bases and 4 bases, there was a span of 7 bases. The CDR3 sequence is 12 residues long. Germline values: CDR1 MNHNS, CDR2 SASEGT. CDR3 amino acids: CASSDHGYEQYF. The CDR3 DNA sequence: TGTGCCAGCAGTGATCATGGGTACGAGCAGTACTTC.

Comments on this clone: In the same sample, other DNA sequences code for this CDR3. V is TRBV9 and J is TRBJ2-7; D is undetermined. The CDR3 has 12 amino acids. V lost 4 bases and J lost 0, with 5 bases in between. Germline V gene lookup returns CDR1 SGDLS and CDR2 YYNGEE. CDR3 DNA sequence: TGTGCCAGCAGCCGGAACTCCTACGAGCAGTACTTC. It translates to CASSRNSYEQYF.

This clone was seen a single time. The chain couples TRBV9 to TRBJ2-2, with D perhaps TRBD2 (6 bases). Trimming shortened V by 3 bases and J by 6 bases, and 15 bases separated the two germline ends. The CDR3 is 15 residues long. Germline V gene lookup returns CDR1 SGDLS and CDR2 YYNGEE. In DNA, the CDR3 is TGTGCCAGCAGCGGACTCGGAGGGGACGCCGGGGAGCTGTTTTTT. It encodes CASSGLGGDAGELFF.

This chain connects TRBV2 to TRBJ2-7, with 8 bases matching TRBD2. The ends lost 8 bases at V and 6 bases at J; junction bases unmatched: 15. Germline V CDR1 and CDR2: SNHLY, FYNNEI. This CDR3 contains 15 residues. CDR3 nucleotide sequence: TGTGCCAGCCTCAGTCTAGGCGGGGGGCAATCCGAGCAGTACTTC. It is translated as CASLSLGGGQSEQYF.

The chain employs TRBV4-1 and TRBJ2-5, with TRBD1 matching 8 bases. CDR1 and CDR2 (germline): MGHRA, YSYEKL. Trimming removed 4 bases from V and 3 bases from J; junction bases left unmatched: 10. The CDR3 is 16 amino acids. CDR3 region: CASSPAPGQVEETQYF. The CDR3 DNA reads TGCGCCAGCAGCCCTGCCCCGGGACAGGTCGAAGAGACCCAGTACTTC.

The V call is TRBV6-5, the J call TRBJ1-6; no clear D. V gave up 10 bases and J gave up 4 bases, with 11 bases separating them. Germline assignment: CDR1 MNHEY and CDR2 SVGAGI. The CDR3 extends over 13 amino acids. CDR3 sequence (DNA): TGTGCCACTCGGGAGGGATATAATTCACCCCTCCACTTT. It codes for CATREGYNSPLHF.

The rearrangement links TRBV9 to TRBJ1-3; D might be TRBD1 (5 bases). Germline V lookup: CDR1 SGDLS, CDR2 YYNGEE. V shed 4 bases and J shed 0 bases, with 23 bases lying between them. The CDR3 spans 19 residues. CDR3 amino acids: CASSPEVGQQILSGNTIYF. The CDR3 nucleotides read TGTGCCAGCAGCCCTGAGGTGGGGCAGCAGATTCTCTCTGGAAACACCATATATTTT.

The chain uses TRBV2 and TRBJ1-2; possibly TRBD1 for D (6 bases). This CDR3 is built from 12 residues. The V and J ends lost 5 bases and 8 bases respectively, with 12 bases between them. CDR1 SNHLY and CDR2 FYNNEI come from the germline V gene. CDR3 nucleotides: TGTGCCAGCAGTCCCCAGGGGAGCGGCTACACCTTC. It is translated as CASSPQGSGYTF. Full variable domain (rest looked up from reference TRBV2 and TRBJ1-2): EPEVTQTPSHQVTQMGQEVILRCVPISNHLYFYWYRQILGQKVEFLVSFYNNEISEKSEIFDDQFSVERPDGSNFTLKIRSTKLEDSAMYFCASSPQGSGYTFGSGTRLTVV.

As concerns this clone: The sample carries other DNA sequences with the same CDR3. The chain employs TRBV4-3 and TRBJ1-2; no clear D gene. Trimming removed 0 bases at V and 2 bases at J, with 10 bases between. Germline values: CDR1 LGHNA, CDR2 YSLEER. This CDR3 is 15 amino acids long. In DNA form, the CDR3 reads TGCGCCAGCAGCCAAGACCCCGGAGGGAACTATGGCTACACCTTC. It translates to CASSQDPGGNYGYTF.

This rearrangement joins TRBV7-9 to TRBJ1-2, with 9 bases matching TRBD1. The junction had 5 bases not matched to a gene; V was cut back by 5 bases and J by 4 bases. Per germline, CDR1 SEHNR and CDR2 FQNEAQ (reference sequence). The CDR3 is 14 residues long. The CDR3 reads CASSRTGDGYGYTF. The CDR3 DNA sequence: TGTGCCAGCAGCCGGACAGGGGACGGCTATGGCTACACCTTC.

This chain joins TRBV9 and TRBJ2-3; 10 nucleotides agree with TRBD2. The CDR3 totals 16 residues. The V gene's germline CDR1 is SGDLS and CDR2 YYNGEE. V lost 2 bases, J lost 5 bases, and 8 bases stayed unmatched. The CDR3 reads CASSVLAGALRDTQYF. CDR3 sequence (DNA): TGTGCCAGCAGCGTTCTAGCGGGGGCACTAAGAGATACGCAGTATTTT.

J is TRBJ2-7 and V is TRBV4-3; TRBD2 matches at 7 bases. V lost 1 base and J lost 3; bases outside the gene matches: 9. This CDR3 has 16 amino acids. Germline loops: CDR1 LGHNA, CDR2 YSLEER. CDR3 region: CASSQAGVGGDYEQYF. Written as DNA, the CDR3 is TGCGCCAGCAGCCAAGCGGGAGTGGGAGGGGACTACGAGCAGTACTTC.

The rearrangement uses TRBV30 and TRBJ1-4, with D maybe TRBD1 (6 bases). The CDR3 length is 14 residues. V lost 2 bases and J lost 8, with 15 bases in between. The germline CDR1 and CDR2 sequences are GTSNPN and SVGIG (reference sequence). Written as DNA, the CDR3 is TGTGCCTGGAGTTCGACAGGAGGTTACGAAAAACTGTTTTTT. It is translated as CAWSSTGGYEKLFF. The full variable domain, in which reference TRBV30 and TRBJ1-4 provide the parts outside the CDR3, is SQTIHQWPATLVQPVGSPLSLECTVEGTSNPNLYWYRQAAGRGLQLLFYSVGIGQISSEVPQNLSASRPQDRQFILSSKKLLLSDSGFYLCAWSSTGGYEKLFFGSGTQLSVL.

The chain has TRBV19 and TRBJ2-1; D unresolved. The CDR3 is 14 residues long. Trimming removed 3 bases at V and 9 bases at J, with 15 bases between. The germline V gene encodes CDR1 LNHDA and CDR2 SQIVND (reference sequence). Here the CDR3 DNA reads TGTGCCAGTAGTATGAGGCCCCAAGATGGTGAGCAGTTCTTC. Encoded protein: CASSMRPQDGEQFF.

DNA for the CDR3: TGTGCCAGCAGCAGACCCAGGACAGGTTCCTACTCCTACGAGCAGTACTTC. It codes for CASSRPRTGSYSYEQYF. The rearrangement links TRBV5-6 to TRBJ2-7; 7 bases are a match to TRBD1. The CDR3 contains 17 residues. Looked up from germline, CDR1 is SGHDT and CDR2 is YYEEEE. The ends lost 4 bases at V and 0 bases at J; junction bases unmatched: 13.

The chain links TRBV13 to TRBJ2-1, with D maybe TRBD2 (5 bases). CDR1 PRHDT and CDR2 FYEKMQ come from the germline V gene (reference sequence). Trimming pared 8 bases from V and 3 bases from J, leaving 11 bases between. The CDR3 is made up of 13 amino acids. This CDR3 is CASGERGYNEQFF. CDR3 DNA sequence: TGTGCCAGCGGGGAACGGGGCTACAATGAGCAGTTCTTC.

This chain links TRBV4-1 with TRBJ1-2; D unclear. This CDR3 has 14 amino acids. In germline, CDR1 is MGHRA, CDR2 YSYEKL. Trimming took 1 base from V and 2 from J, leaving 8 bases between them. This CDR3 reads CASSQVGLNYGYTF. CDR3 nucleotide sequence: TGCGCCAGCAGCCAAGTGGGCCTGAACTATGGCTACACCTTC.

This clone was counted a few times. The rearrangement links TRBV6-5 to TRBJ1-3; D is possibly TRBD1 (5 bases). The CDR3 spans 16 residues. Germline V gene lookup returns CDR1 MNHEY and CDR2 SVGAGI. V lost 4 bases to trimming and J lost 0 bases, with 13 bases between them. The CDR3 sequence: CASSSSSGTSGNTIYF. Here the CDR3 DNA reads TGTGCCAGCAGTTCCTCGTCAGGGACCTCTGGAAACACCATATATTTT.